This record covers a single T cell receptor (beta chain). In germline, CDR1 is SGHAT, CDR2 FQNNGV. J gave up 5 bases and V 2 bases, and 4 bases lay outside the gene matches. The CDR3 loop spans 14 amino acids. The data stem from a study of blood T cell repertoires in COVID-19. Study at large: Researchers got acute and convalescent COVID-19 samples from the United States, Italy and Spain.

Per the original data handling: Nucleated cell counts were estimated from reference gene primer amplification. TCRdb keeps only in-frame clones here, not all; method: immunoSEQ multiplex PCR. V and J calls and clone size are those listed in that table; D and trimming were worked out from the DNA. Here the sample spans roughly 200,000 clones, 89% being singletons. All enrollees were about 18 to 89 years old and from fewer than 30 US areas. Allocation to cohorts depended on clinical history reported by the participants. The chain links TRBV11-2 to TRBJ2-5; 8 bases are a match to TRBD1. Source material: PBMCs or T cells enriched from blood (not recorded which). This clonotype was obtained from a middle-aged woman with acute COVID-19. The CDR3 DNA follows: TGTGCCAGCAGCTTACAGGGGGCCGGTGAGACCCAGTACTTC. It yields the protein CASSLQGAGETQYF.